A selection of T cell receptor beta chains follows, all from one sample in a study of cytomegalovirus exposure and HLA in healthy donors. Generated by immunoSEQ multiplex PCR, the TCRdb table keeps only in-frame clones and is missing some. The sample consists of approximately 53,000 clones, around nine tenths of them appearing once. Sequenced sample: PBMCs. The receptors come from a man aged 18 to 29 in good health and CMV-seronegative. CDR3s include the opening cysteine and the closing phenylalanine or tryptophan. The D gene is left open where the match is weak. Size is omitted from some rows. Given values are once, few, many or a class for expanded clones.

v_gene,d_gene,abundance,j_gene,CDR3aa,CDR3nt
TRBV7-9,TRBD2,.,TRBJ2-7,CASSPGTSGLYEQYF,TGTGCCAGCAGCCCCGGGACTAGCGGGCTCTACGAGCAGTACTTC
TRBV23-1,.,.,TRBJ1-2,CASSQGMTDGYTF,TGCGCCAGCAGTCAGGGGATGACAGATGGCTACACCTTC
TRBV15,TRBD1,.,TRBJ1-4,CATSTGGGQGNEKLFF,TGTGCCACCAGCACAGGGGGGGGACAGGGGAATGAAAAACTGTTTTTT
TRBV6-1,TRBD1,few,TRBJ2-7,CASNRDRTAYEQYF,TGTGCCAGCAACCGGGACAGAACAGCCTACGAGCAGTACTTC
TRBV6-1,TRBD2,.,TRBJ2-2,CASRAGTSGTGELFF,TGTGCCAGCAGAGCCGGGACTAGCGGGACCGGGGAGCTGTTTTTT
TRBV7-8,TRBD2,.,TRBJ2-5,CASASLAGDHETQYF,TGTGCCTCAGCAAGCCTAGCGGGAGATCACGAGACCCAGTACTTC
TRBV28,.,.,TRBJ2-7,CASSPPAGGPTYEQYF,TGTGCCAGCAGTCCGCCTGCAGGGGGGCCCACCTACGAGCAGTACTTC
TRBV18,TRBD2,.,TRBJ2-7,CASSPLLAGGPSYEQYF,TGTGCCAGCTCACCACTATTAGCGGGAGGGCCGTCCTACGAGCAGTACTTC
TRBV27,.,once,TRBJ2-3,CASSLGPWSTDTQYF,TGTGCCAGCAGCCTAGGCCCCTGGAGCACAGATACGCAGTATTTT
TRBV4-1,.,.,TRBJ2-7,CASSLRVGGAYEQYF,TGCGCCAGCAGCCTAAGGGTGGGGGGTGCCTACGAGCAGTACTTC
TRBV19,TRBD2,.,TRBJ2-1,CASSIIAGGSYNEQFF,TGTGCCAGTAGTATCATAGCGGGAGGTTCCTACAATGAGCAGTTCTTC
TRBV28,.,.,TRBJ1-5,CASSLFPVWQGRNQPQHF,TGTGCCAGCAGTTTATTCCCCGTCTGGCAGGGCCGGAATCAGCCCCAGCATTTT
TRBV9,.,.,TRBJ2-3,CASSIEAHYTDTQYF,TGTGCCAGCAGCATAGAGGCCCACTACACAGATACGCAGTATTTT
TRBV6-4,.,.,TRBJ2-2,CASSSTLAAGELFF,TGTGCCAGCAGCTCAACCCTGGCGGCCGGGGAGCTGTTTTTT
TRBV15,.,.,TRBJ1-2,CATSATPRVGYTF,TGTGCCACCAGCGCCACCCCGAGGGTTGGCTACACCTTC
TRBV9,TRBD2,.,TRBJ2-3,CASSAPYEGLGPDTQYF,TGTGCCAGCAGCGCACCCTATGAGGGACTAGGTCCAGATACGCAGTATTTT
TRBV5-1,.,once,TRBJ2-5,CASSLVTDQETQYF,TGCGCCAGCAGCTTGGTGACAGATCAAGAGACCCAGTACTTC
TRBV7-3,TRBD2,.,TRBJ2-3,CASSFLGGRATDTQYF,TGTGCCAGCAGCTTTCTTGGCGGGAGGGCTACAGATACGCAGTATTTT
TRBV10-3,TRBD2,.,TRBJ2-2,CAILLGTSGSPDTGELFF,TGTGCCATCCTTCTCGGGACTAGCGGGAGTCCTGACACCGGGGAGCTGTTTTTT
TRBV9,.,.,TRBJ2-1,CASSGAGTSRIGEQFF,TGTGCCAGCAGCGGGGCGGGGACCAGCCGAATCGGGGAGCAGTTCTTC
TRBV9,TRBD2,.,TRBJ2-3,CASSPIAGLATDTQYF,TGTGCCAGCAGCCCTATCGCGGGACTAGCCACAGATACGCAGTATTTT
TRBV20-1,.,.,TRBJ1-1,CSAGPSGFSFF,TGCAGTGCAGGTCCATCGGGGTTTTCTTTCTTT
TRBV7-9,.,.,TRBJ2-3,CASSDIKLSGLSSTDTQYF,TGTGCCAGCAGCGATATAAAATTGTCAGGTTTGTCCTCCACAGATACGCAGTATTTT
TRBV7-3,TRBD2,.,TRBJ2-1,CASSAASGSEYEQFF,TGTGCCAGCAGCGCGGCTAGCGGGAGTGAATATGAGCAGTTCTTC
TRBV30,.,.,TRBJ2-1,CAWSRREQQFF,TGTGCCTGGAGTCGCCGGGAGCAGCAGTTCTTC
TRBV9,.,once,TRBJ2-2,CASSVGSSNTGELFF,TGTGCCAGCAGCGTCGGGTCGTCGAACACCGGGGAGCTGTTTTTT
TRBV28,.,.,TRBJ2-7,CASRDRDFSYEQYF,TGTGCCAGCAGGGACCGGGACTTCTCCTACGAGCAGTACTTC
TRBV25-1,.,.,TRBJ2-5,CASSEYKETQYF,TGTGCCAGCAGTGAATATAAAGAGACCCAGTACTTC
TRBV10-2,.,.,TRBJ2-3,CASSPGDTQYF,TGCGCCAGCAGCCCCGGAGATACGCAGTATTTT
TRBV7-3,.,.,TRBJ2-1,CASSVTGQNNEQFF,TGTGCCAGCAGCGTAACCGGACAGAACAATGAGCAGTTCTTC
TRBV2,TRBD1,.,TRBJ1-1,CASTGQGLTEAFF,TGTGCCAGCACCGGACAGGGGTTAACTGAAGCTTTCTTT